The text below deals with one T cell receptor (beta chain). In its sample, this clonotype was seen a few times. It lacks a known antigen. One base away there is no much larger clone; base qualities are not given. The germline V gene (reference sequence) specifies SEHNR as CDR1 and FQNEAQ as CDR2. Counted from cysteine to phenylalanine, this CDR3 has 15 amino acids. The CDR3 DNA has 45 bases and is translated from base 1. The germline ends are 17 bases apart after V is trimmed by 1 base and J by 10 bases. The treatment or condition tag for this specimen amounts to: live attenuated yellow fever vaccine strain. At each blood-draw timepoint, two biological replicates of bulk PBMCs were obtained. PBMCs were isolated from peripheral blood using a standard Ficoll-Paque protocol. TriZol was used to extract RNA from bulk PBMCs, from CD4 and CD8 fractions, and from dextramer-positive and dextramer-negative fractions.

These data are taken from a study of T cells after yellow fever vaccination (dated by TCRdb to about 2019). Study-level background: The SMART-Seq v4 Ultra Low Input RNA kit was used to prepare libraries from fractions with low cell numbers. To follow T-cell clones before and after both primary and booster YFV17D yellow fever vaccination, bulk TCR alpha and beta repertoires underwent longitudinal sequencing. Two healthy male donors made up the cohort, one aged 18 to 29 years and the other aged 30 to 39 years. Blood was drawn at multiple timepoints before and after primary and secondary immunization, with bulk PBMC replicates and cell subsets isolated.

TCR cDNA was made using 5'RACE template switching, a step that added a universal primer site and unique molecular identifiers. cDNA synthesis was primed from both the TCR alpha and TCR beta constant segments. Library amplification involved two PCR steps, and the second step added sample barcodes and sequencing adapters. Sequencing of libraries was performed on Illumina HiSeq 2500 (2x100 bp) or NovaSeq (2x150 bp). The source study handled its data this way. MIGEC was used to demultiplex reads and collapse the reads into UMI consensus sequences, and MiXCR was used for V(D)J alignment. Clonotypes responding to the vaccine were identified with edgeR on replicate PBMC samples, with the criteria of FDR below 0.01 and a log2 fold change above 5 up to day 15. CD4 or CD8 identity was assigned to each bulk clonotype according to whether the clonotype was present at higher abundance in the sequenced CD4 repertoire or the sequenced CD8 repertoire. The public reads were reanalyzed by TCRdb: fastp trimming at Q25, MiXCR alignment, in-frame beta chains only. Rows matching on CDR3 protein sequence are summarized as one entry with the most common DNA and genes. Clone size and V and J calls follow TCRdb, not the original study. The sample table holds around 350,000 distinct CDR3 sequences, of which roughly 12% were seen once. In total, the top ten clones hold roughly 18% of the sample.

The full study reports these points: The secondary T-cell response was found to be weaker but faster than the primary response, with a peak reached on day 5 rather than on day 15. After the booster, most clones that had expanded after primary vaccination were detected again (around 96% of CD4 and around nine tenths of CD8), suggesting broad maintenance of memory. A small fraction of clonotypes appeared in both the CD4 and CD8 compartments, likely as a result of convergent recombination. FACS-sorted repertoires could contain abundant contaminating clonotypes from the bulk population, so computational filtering was required. Because only two donors were included in the study, the extent to which the findings can be generalized is limited.

This TCR was sampled from a young man who received the YFV17D yellow fever vaccine. The rearrangement combines TRBV7-9 with TRBJ1-5, with TRBD1 tentatively as D gene (5 bases match). The sequenced sample was PBMCs, obtained on the day of the first yellow fever vaccination. The DNA sequence follows: TGTGCCAGCAGCTTAGGGGGGGAGGGGACCCAACCCCAGCATTTT. Its protein product is CASSLGGEGTQPQHF.